This T cell receptor beta chain came from a study of regulatory T cells in long-lasting Graves disease. Study results and limitations: TCR diversity was lower in persistent Graves' patients (versus newly diagnosed ones). TRBV28, TRBJ1-2 and TRBJ2-5 were segments that persistent disease favored. Small numbers of samples may have cut accuracy.

HTBI primers from iRepertoire and Arm-PCR of CDR3 regions yielded the TCR beta libraries. One entry per CDR3 protein results from TCRdb running MiXCR on the multiplex PCR reads. The sample holds around 340,000 distinct CDR3 sequences; around a fifth are singletons and the top ten take roughly 27%. Time point in this sample: persistent/refractory GD, antithyroid drugs over 5 years with positive TRAb. The TCR library was made from RNA extracted from PBMCs. CDR3 size: 13 residues. Trimming cost V 2 bases and J 6 bases, with 10 bases left between them. This clonotype was detected ten times or more. Its target is unknown.

The sequence was obtained from a female donor with Graves disease. This chain uses TRBV12-3 or TRBV12-4 with TRBJ1-2; unclear D gene. The sample in question was peripheral blood mononuclear cells (PBMCs), obtained when the disease was refractory, from a patient treated with antithyroid drugs. The CDR3 loop reads CASSLLPGNGYTF. CDR3 bases: TGTGCCAGCAGTTTATTGCCGGGTAATGGCTACACCTTC.